This T cell receptor (beta chain) was identified during a study of T cell responses to AZD1222 COVID-19 vaccine. Repertoires were generated with immunoSEQ multiplex PCR, while TCRdb's copy carries only in-frame clones and drops some. The sample carries about 120,000 clones, more than 75% recorded once. Points from the study as a whole: CD4 TCRs linked to vaccination spanned spike, dominating at 160-218 and 743-854. After two AZD1222 doses, spike-specific TCR breadth and depth rose versus day 0.

The ends were cut back, 4 bases at V and 0 bases at J, with 12 bases in the middle. The CDR3 covers 15 residues. Looked up from germline, CDR1 is SGHAT and CDR2 is FQNNGV. Concerning this clone itself: Its specificity is not known.

This sequence was found in an adult in good health. Material: peripheral blood, obtained on day 0 of AZD1222 vaccination. The chain links TRBV11-2 to TRBJ1-2; D is ambiguous. The CDR3 DNA reads TGTGCCAGCAGCTCCTTAGTCCGATCTAACTATGGCTACACCTTC. Encoded protein: CASSSLVRSNYGYTF.